This T cell receptor (beta chain) appears in the sequencing data of a study of blood T cells in healthy people across ages (dated by TCRdb to between 2014 and 2017). A note on the overall study: In model experiments, template switching captured roughly one uniquely barcoded TCR beta cDNA molecule for every two T cells. The study analyzed two additional independent replicas of 1 million unique cDNA reads from the same blood draw for two donors, one aged 18 to 30 and one aged 80 or older. The donors were split into four age groups: young (average 16 years), middle-aged (39), aged (more than 60) and long-lived (roughly 80). To track age-related changes in TCR beta repertoire diversity, the study relied on deep sequencing normalized with unique cDNA molecular identifiers. To avoid experimental bias, donors of different ages were spread randomly across the sequencing lanes. General conclusions and limits of the study: As age increased, observed TCR beta diversity per million T cells dropped in a roughly linear way, and a significant reduction was already evident by age approximately 40. Because the CMV infection status of the donors was unknown, age-related changes in expanded clonotypes may potentially have been confounded. Compared with the aged group, the long-lived group had more naive CD4+ T cells, fewer expanded clones and increased TCR diversity, suggesting age selection. Observed TCR beta diversity correlated strongly with the percentage of naive T cells measured by flow cytometry. Estimates of total diversity based on one million sequenced T cells were regarded as lower bounds and as underestimates. Since profiling was done on bulk unsorted PBMCs, naive and antigen-experienced compartments could not be conclusively compared.

Systemically healthy Caucasian individuals from Russia, approximately 39 in total and aged roughly 6 to 100 years, were included as donors. Each donor gave ten milliliters of peripheral blood, collected into EDTA-treated Vacutainer tubes. Ficoll-Paque density-gradient centrifugation was used to isolate PBMCs, with at least 7 million obtained per sample. Trizol reagent was used to extract total RNA from PBMCs, with at least 5 micrograms per sample. Naive CD45RAhigh/CD27high T cell percentages were measured by flow cytometry on a PBMC aliquot from every donor. Details on this clonotype: No antigen is known for it. No quality values exist for individual bases; no much larger clone is one base distant.

CDR3 length: 15 amino acids, cysteine to phenylalanine. The CDR3 DNA has 45 bases and is translated from base 1. CDR1 and CDR2 are drawn from the germline V gene: KGHSH, LQKENI. V lost 3 bases and J lost 0 bases; the stretch between them is 11 bases long. Libraries were prepared through 5' RACE. This sample was sequenced with an Illumina HiSeq 2500. The second PCR ran for roughly 7 to 11 cycles and used a J-beta primer mix along with a sample-barcoded 5' primer. A template-switch 5' adaptor carrying 12 random nucleotides introduced a unique molecular identifier onto each TCR beta cDNA molecule. Each sample yielded at least 2.5 million CDR3-containing paired-end reads. All of the RNA was converted into first-strand cDNA using the Mint cDNA synthesis kit, with a TRBC-specific oligonucleotide serving as the primer. After uracil-DNA glycosylase treatment, a first 18-cycle PCR used universal primers M1SS and BC2_uni_R on all cDNA. The study's processing was this. For normalization, 1 million high-quality reads were randomly selected from each sample, with every read carrying a distinct molecular identifier. Reads with shared molecular identifiers were discarded instead of being binned into consensus sequences. MiTCR, set to a Q25 quality threshold and the strictest error-elimination algorithm, was used for CDR3 identification, clonotype clustering and error correction. A nonparametric unseen species model with Euler transformation was used to estimate a lower bound on total TCR beta diversity. The public reads were run again by TCRdb, first through fastp at Q25 and then through MiXCR, and only productive beta chains were kept. Rows are combined by CDR3 protein, so each entry shows the most common genes and DNA. The V and J calls and clone size come from TCRdb's table, not from the authors' own analysis. In this sample the table shows around 1.7 million distinct CDR3 sequences, 28% of which occur a single time. The ten most abundant clones make up approximately 7.7% of the sample.

Here the chain combines TRBV18 and TRBJ1-2; too little of a D gene remains to name it. This TCR was recovered from a woman aged 30 to 39 in good health. Input material: blood. Read as DNA, the sequence is TGTGCCAGCTCACCGAGGACCGATACTAACTATGGCTACACCTTC. It translates as CASSPRTDTNYGYTF.